This TCR beta chain is from a study of blood T cell repertoires in COVID-19 (dated by TCRdb to 2020 to 2022). In the study overall: Samples from collaborators originated in the United States, Italy and Spain and spanned both the acute and convalescent phases of COVID-19. The prospective study material was composed of cDNA or gDNA derived from T cells, B-cell-depleted T cells, or PBMCs. A freely available public database, intended as a resource for researchers studying the immune response to SARS-CoV-2, is where the repertoires were released. Nearly every sample came with metadata listing a de-identified subject ID, COVID-19 status, age in years and sex. Where HLA class I and class II types were available, the types were taken from metadata supplied by the sample provider, not from assay-based typing. Samples came from the ongoing ImmuneRACE study (first 160 participants) plus 1,254 subjects from 6 global collaborators. Deeply sampled blood TCRbeta repertoires from subjects exposed to, actively infected with, or recovered from COVID-19 were included in the dataset. The paper as a whole reports these results and caveats: How much clinical and demographic metadata was included differed by source and by participant, and the metadata was provided uncurated.

TCRbeta CDR3 regions were amplified from genomic DNA by means of the immunoSEQ Assay, a bias-controlled multiplex PCR. Per the source publication's procedure: The number of nucleated cells in each sample was estimated from the amplification of reference gene primers within the assay. To quantify the absolute abundance of each unique TCRbeta CDR3 rearrangement, sequence reads were collapsed and filtered. For each sample, productive Simpson clonality was calculated by taking the square root of Simpson's diversity index across productive rearrangements. TCRdb holds this immuneACCESS table with in-frame rearrangements only. Some clones are missing; in checked studies, unresolved V genes explain under half, and the rest has no known cause. That table is the source of V, J and clone size, and D and trimming were worked out from the DNA. The sample table contains about 380,000 clones; only one count was recorded for around 84% of them. The ten largest clones capture roughly 1.2% of the sample.

The junction shows trimming of 0 bases on V and 2 bases on J, plus 6 bases between the germline ends. The germline V gene gives CDR1 as SGHRS and CDR2 as YFSETQ. From the cysteine through the phenylalanine, the CDR3 covers 13 amino acids. Only the CDR3 region is kept as DNA, spanning 39 bases read in frame from base 1. Collaborating institutions collected whole blood in K2EDTA tubes following their own protocols. For TCRbeta analysis, collaborators shipped samples in one of three forms: frozen whole blood, isolated PBMCs, or DNA extracted from either of those sample types. As for this clone: There is no known antigen for this receptor. No quality values exist for individual bases; no much larger clone is one base distant.

The clonotype comes from a human donor with acute or convalescent COVID-19. The donor label of this sample is uncertain. The sample consisted of peripheral blood. The rearranged segments are TRBV5-1 and TRBJ2-7, with a weak D call of TRBD1 (6 bases match). The CDR3 loop reads CASSLDRAYEQYF. The bases read TGCGCCAGCAGCTTGGACAGGGCCTACGAGCAGTACTTC.